The clone carrying this T cell receptor beta chain has only a few counts. Germline CDR1 and CDR2: SEHNR and FQNEAQ (reference sequence). The V segment lost 5 bases and the J segment 8 bases; nucleotides outside the gene matches: 15. The CDR3 spans 16 residues. The sample originates from a study of blood T cells in healthy people across ages. Healthy individuals of Caucasian origin from Russia, aged 6 to 90, served as donors. A minimum of 6.5 million PBMCs was isolated per sample. Extraction yielded at least 5.5 micrograms of total RNA per sample. A sample-barcoded 5' primer and a J-beta primer mix were used in a second PCR of roughly 6 to 11 cycles. Unique molecular identifiers of 12 random nucleotides labeled each cDNA. MiXCR, run by TCRdb on the 5' RACE reads, gives a single entry per CDR3 protein. The top ten clones hold around 18% of a sample with roughly 570,000 distinct CDR3 sequences, approximately 25% of them seen once.

Source material: blood. The chain joins TRBV7-9 to TRBJ1-2, with 9 bases identical to TRBD1. This clonotype was obtained from a woman between 70 and 85 years old in good health. The CDR3 loop reads CASSPGQGISTRGYTF. CDR3 DNA sequence: TGTGCCAGCAGCCCCGGACAGGGGATCTCGACGCGAGGCTACACCTTC.